The subject of this entry is one TCR beta chain. Its antigen remains unidentified. This record belongs to a study of cytomegalovirus exposure and HLA in healthy donors. The study, taken as a whole, reports: Other equally common chains were less clonally expanded than HLA-associated TCR beta chains, a later analysis showed. The authors later linked a missense DCLRE1C variant to TCR beta V- and J-gene trimming. Apparent HLA restriction characterized most CMV-associated TCR beta chains in a later analysis.

The PCR made use of 60 Vbeta and 13 Jbeta primers. Assay used: immunoSEQ multiplex PCR; TCRdb lists only in-frame clones, some missing. The repertoire holds about 55,000 clones, with more than 75% as singletons. Trimming removed 7 bases from V and 7 bases from J, with 22 bases in between. This CDR3 is 16 amino acids long. Germline V CDR1 and CDR2: SEHNR, FQNEAQ (reference sequence). The sequencing input was PBMCs. The source is a female donor in good health and CMV-seronegative. The rearrangement links TRBV7-9 to TRBJ1-4; D uncertain. This CDR3 reads CASTSGDRRDGEKLFF. The CDR3 region has the DNA TGTGCCAGCACCTCGGGAGACCGAAGGGATGGTGAAAAACTGTTTTTT.